Listed below are T cell receptor beta chains from one sample, sequenced in a study of blood T cell repertoires in COVID-19. Libraries were prepared by immunoSEQ multiplex PCR; TCRdb keeps only in-frame clonotypes and omits some of them. The top ten hold 30% to 40% of the sample, which has approximately 50,000 clones, 75% to 85% seen once. What was sequenced was peripheral blood. Receptors were obtained from a man in his 60s with COVID-19, enrolled during active disease. Both conserved end residues are part of each CDR3. The D gene is left open where the match is weak. For some rows the clone size is stated as once, few or many, or as a class when expanded; others skip it.

J gene	V gene	D gene	clone size	CDR3 protein	CDR3 DNA
TRBJ1-3	TRBV7-8	NA	NA	CASSPPGGPLKLGNTIYF	TGTGCCAGCAGCCCACCCGGGGGGCCACTCAAATTGGGAAACACCATATATTTT
TRBJ2-1	TRBV2	NA	NA	CASSGPGSSYNEQFF	TGTGCCAGCAGTGGTCCCGGGAGCTCCTACAATGAGCAGTTCTTC
TRBJ1-3	TRBV6-5	NA	once	CASSPGTIGNTIYF	TGTGCCAGCAGTCCCGGGACAATTGGAAACACCATATATTTT
TRBJ2-1	TRBV19	NA	NA	CASSISQGRNEQFF	TGTGCCAGTAGTATTTCCCAGGGTCGGAATGAGCAGTTCTTC
TRBJ1-2	TRBV6-5	NA	NA	CASSRTRYYGYTF	TGTGCCAGCAGTAGAACACGATACTATGGCTACACCTTC
TRBJ1-2	TRBV7-2	NA	NA	CASSRDRIYGYTF	TGTGCCAGCAGCCGCGACAGAATCTATGGCTACACCTTC
TRBJ2-3	TRBV4-1	NA	NA	CASSKQSDTDTQYF	TGCGCCAGCAGCAAACAGTCAGACACAGATACGCAGTATTTT
TRBJ2-2	TRBV13	TRBD1	once	CASSARQGEDTGELFF	TGTGCCAGCAGCGCCAGACAGGGGGAGGACACCGGGGAGCTGTTTTTT
TRBJ2-1	TRBV5-1	NA	NA	CASSLDRSPYNEQFF	TGCGCCAGCAGCTTGGACAGGAGCCCCTACAATGAGCAGTTCTTC
TRBJ2-7	TRBV5-1	TRBD1	NA	CASSFDRDRGVIEQYF	TGCGCCAGCAGCTTCGACCGGGACAGGGGGGTGATCGAGCAGTACTTC
TRBJ1-2	TRBV11-2	NA	NA	CASSPMRGNYGYTF	TGTGCCAGCAGCCCCATGCGCGGTAACTATGGCTACACCTTC
TRBJ2-7	TRBV27	TRBD1	NA	CASSSLRTGSHEQYF	TGTGCCAGCAGTTCCCTTCGGACAGGGTCCCACGAGCAGTACTTC
TRBJ2-7	TRBV5-1	TRBD1	NA	CASSPRTGVSSYEQYF	TGCGCCAGCAGCCCCCGGACAGGGGTGAGCTCCTACGAGCAGTACTTC
TRBJ2-7	TRBV6-1	TRBD1	NA	CASSDTGQVSYEQYF	TGTGCCAGCAGTGATACGGGACAGGTCTCCTACGAGCAGTACTTC
TRBJ2-7	TRBV6-5	NA	NA	CASSYGTSTYEQYF	TGTGCCAGCAGTTACGGGACTTCAACCTACGAGCAGTACTTC
TRBJ2-7	TRBV6-5	TRBD2	once	CASSYGLAVVYEQYF	TGTGCCAGCAGTTACGGGCTAGCGGTGGTCTACGAGCAGTACTTC
TRBJ1-1	TRBV3-1/TRBV3-2	NA	NA	CASSQDGVRGTEAFF	TGTGCCAGCAGCCAAGATGGGGTCCGGGGCACTGAAGCTTTCTTT
TRBJ1-1	TRBV4-3	NA	NA	CASSQRLDTEAFF	TGCGCCAGCAGCCAGAGGCTGGACACTGAAGCTTTCTTT
TRBJ1-1	TRBV13	NA	NA	CASSLVRGSTEAFF	TGTGCCAGCAGCTTAGTTAGGGGTAGCACTGAAGCTTTCTTT
TRBJ2-7	TRBV11-3	NA	NA	CASSLEGDEQYF	TGTGCCAGCAGCTTAGAGGGAGACGAGCAGTACTTC
TRBJ2-5	TRBV27	NA	NA	CASSPISGTGETQYF	TGTGCCAGCAGCCCTATTAGCGGCACGGGAGAGACCCAGTACTTC
TRBJ2-1	TRBV7-2	NA	once	CASSPDSEQFF	TGTGCCAGCAGCCCGGACTCTGAGCAGTTCTTC
TRBJ1-2	TRBV27	NA	few	CASRVAGANYGYTF	TGTGCCAGCAGAGTGGCGGGAGCTAACTATGGCTACACCTTC
TRBJ2-1	TRBV25-1	NA	NA	CASRGFGTLYNEQFF	TGTGCCAGCAGGGGGTTCGGGACTTTATACAATGAGCAGTTCTTC
TRBJ2-5	TRBV2	NA	NA	CASGSWGEETQYF	TGTGCCAGCGGTTCTTGGGGGGAAGAGACCCAGTACTTC
TRBJ2-5	TRBV14	TRBD1	NA	CASSQESRTGDRKETQYF	TGTGCCAGCAGCCAAGAATCTCGGACAGGGGACCGGAAAGAGACCCAGTACTTC
TRBJ2-5	TRBV7-3	NA	NA	CASSFVGGETQYF	TGTGCCAGCAGTTTCGTAGGGGGAGAGACCCAGTACTTC
TRBJ2-2	TRBV12-3/TRBV12-4	NA	NA	CASSLIGHGELFF	TGTGCCAGCAGTTTAATTGGGCACGGGGAGCTGTTTTTT
TRBJ1-3	TRBV6-6	NA	NA	CASTIEGEGNTIYF	TGTGCCAGCACCATAGAGGGGGAAGGAAACACCATATATTTT
TRBJ2-3	TRBV6-4	NA	NA	CASSRDRGTDTQYF	TGTGCCAGCAGTCGTGACCGGGGCACAGATACGCAGTATTTT
TRBJ2-3	TRBV13	NA	NA	CASSLSGTDTQYF	TGTGCCAGCAGCTTATCAGGGACAGATACGCAGTATTTT
TRBJ1-1	TRBV5-1	NA	NA	CASSLEGGRNTEAFF	TGCGCCAGCAGCTTGGAGGGGGGGCGAAACACTGAAGCTTTCTTT
TRBJ1-6	TRBV10-3	NA	NA	CAISPTGRNSPLHF	TGTGCCATCAGTCCGACAGGTCGGAATTCACCCCTCCACTTT
TRBJ2-2	TRBV19	TRBD2	NA	CASSILASGGAGELFF	TGTGCCAGTAGTATATTGGCTAGCGGGGGGGCCGGGGAGCTGTTTTTT
TRBJ1-2	TRBV6-5	TRBD1	NA	CAAGGDIVTGYTF	TGTGCCGCAGGGGGCGATATTGTTACTGGCTACACCTTC
TRBJ1-2	TRBV3-1/TRBV3-2	NA	NA	CASSPSTALANYGYTF	TGTGCCAGCAGCCCGTCTACAGCTTTAGCTAACTATGGCTACACCTTC
TRBJ1-5	TRBV19	NA	few	CASQISPGAQHF	TGTGCCAGTCAAATAAGCCCCGGGGCCCAGCATTTT
TRBJ1-2	TRBV6-5	NA	NA	CASSYGAGALYGYTF	TGTGCCAGCAGTTATGGCGCGGGGGCCCTCTATGGCTACACCTTC